This TCR beta chain derives from a study of cytomegalovirus exposure and HLA in healthy donors. Findings and caveats of the study: Most subjects had HLA-A and HLA-B alleles reportedly predicted accurately by TCR beta sequences.

Both 60 Vbeta primers and 13 Jbeta primers went into the PCR. Sequenced by immunoSEQ multiplex PCR; TCRdb stores in-frame clones only, minus some. The repertoire holds more than 55,000 clones, roughly 74% seen once, with more than 9.5% in the top ten. As for this clone: The antigen remains unidentified.

Germline CDR1 reads GTSNPN; CDR2 reads SVGIG (reference sequence). With 4 bases clipped from V and 2 bases from J, the junction kept 5 bases outside the gene matches. The length of the CDR3 is 14 residues. The rearrangement uses TRBV30 and TRBJ2-1; 7 bases align to TRBD2. This TCR derives from a woman aged 60-70 years in good health and CMV-seropositive. The sample consisted of PBMCs. The CDR3 here is CAWTDGGTYNEQFF. In DNA form, the CDR3 reads TGTGCCTGGACGGACGGGGGGACCTACAATGAGCAGTTCTTC.